This T cell receptor beta chain stems from a study of neurological immune-mediated disorders. Synthesis of cDNA was performed by 5'RACE using 10-nucleotide random UMIs. In TCRdb, the 5' RACE reads were re-called with MiXCR into one record per CDR3 protein. The table records some 54,000 distinct CDR3 sequences, over 8.5% of them present only once. Noted time point: longitudinal time-point 1 (baseline). Unsorted libraries were prepared from 2 million PBMCs that had been stored at -80 C. Findings and limits, study-wide: The greatest degree of TCR clonal expansion was observed in HTLV-1-associated myelopathy, with the lowest in multiple sclerosis, below that of healthy controls. No expanded-clone CDR3 amino acid sequence recurred across subjects, suggesting private TCR-beta repertoires.

This clonotype has ten or more counts. Its antigen is still unknown. J was trimmed by 3 bases and V by 1 base; bases with no gene match: 9. This CDR3 comprises 18 residues. Germline V gene sequence: CDR1 KGHSH, CDR2 LQKENI. The J gene is TRBJ1-1, the V gene TRBV18; the match to TRBD1 covers 12 bases. The sequenced material came from PBMCs. The TCR comes from a male donor with HTLV-1-associated myelopathy (HAM/TSP). The CDR3 DNA reads as TGTGCCAGCTCACCACAGCCAGGGACAGGGGGCTTGGACACTGAAGCTTTCTTT. Its protein product is CASSPQPGTGGLDTEAFF.